This T cell receptor (beta chain) was recorded in a study of blood T cell repertoires in COVID-19. At the level of the study: The United States, Italy and Spain were the sources of the acute and convalescent COVID-19 samples. In each case, the material was cDNA or gDNA derived from T cells, B-cell-depleted T cells, or PBMCs.

Original methodology: Reference gene primer amplification in the assay estimated nucleated cell counts. Some clones are missing from TCRdb's copy, which holds only in-frame ones; the method was immunoSEQ multiplex PCR. That table furnishes V, J and clone size, whereas the DNA furnished D and trimming. The sample lists roughly 150,000 clones, approximately 80% occurring once. Germline values: CDR1 LGHNA, CDR2 YNFKEQ. The CDR3 runs 16 residues. Trimming removed 3 bases at V and 1 base at J, with 10 bases between. This TCR derives from a woman in her fifties or sixties with acute or convalescent COVID-19. The chain has TRBV4-2 and TRBJ2-6; a weak D match, TRBD1 (5 bases). The specimen was peripheral blood. CDR3 nucleotides: TGTGCCAGCAGCCAGCACGGACAATCTGGGGCCAACGTCCTGACTTTC. Its translation: CASSQHGQSGANVLTF.